The rows below give T cell receptor beta chains drawn from one sample of a study of OX40 agonist ivuxolimab in advanced cancers. Profiled with immunoSEQ multiplex PCR; TCRdb holds only in-frame clones, not every one. The data show about 27,000 clones, 83% seen once. The sequencing here drew on CD4+ or CD8+ T cells sorted from blood, taken in a trial of the OX40 agonist ivuxolimab. The origin of the receptors is an adult with an advanced solid tumor such as melanoma, head and neck, liver or kidney cancer. Each CDR3 is given with its conserved first and last residue. D genes are given only for firm matches. Rows may omit the clone size; those that give it use once, few, many or a size class.

size: -; J: TRBJ1-2; V: TRBV5-4; D: -; CDR3: CASSSEGYGYTF; DNA: TGTGCCAGCAGCTCGGAAGGCTATGGCTACACCTTC
size: -; J: TRBJ1-2; V: TRBV18; D: -; CDR3: CASSPPWDNYGYTF; DNA: TGTGCCAGCTCACCACCCTGGGACAACTATGGCTACACCTTC
size: -; J: TRBJ2-2; V: TRBV5-1; D: -; CDR3: CASSPRQMETGTNTGELFF; DNA: TGCGCCAGCAGCCCACGACAAATGGAGACAGGCACGAACACCGGGGAGCTGTTTTTT
size: -; J: TRBJ1-3; V: TRBV2; D: -; CDR3: CASSYDSSGNTIYF; DNA: TGTGCCAGCAGTTATGACAGCTCTGGAAACACCATATATTTT
size: -; J: TRBJ1-1; V: TRBV10-2; D: TRBD1; CDR3: CASSATGVTEAFF; DNA: TGCGCCAGCAGTGCTACAGGGGTCACTGAAGCTTTCTTT
size: -; J: TRBJ2-3; V: TRBV6-5; D: TRBD2; CDR3: CASSYSSGGSDTQYF; DNA: TGTGCCAGCAGTTACTCGTCGGGGGGATCAGATACGCAGTATTTT
size: -; J: TRBJ1-5; V: TRBV5-1; D: -; CDR3: CASSYGNTSNQPQHF; DNA: TGCGCCAGCAGCTACGGGAATACTAGCAATCAGCCCCAGCATTTT
size: -; J: TRBJ2-2; V: TRBV5-1; D: -; CDR3: CASSLANGGTNTGALFF; DNA: TGCGCCAGCAGCTTGGCCAATGGGGGCACGAACACCGGGGCGCTGTTTTTC
size: -; J: TRBJ2-7; V: TRBV6-6; D: TRBD1; CDR3: CASSRGQGAYEQYF; DNA: TGTGCCAGCAGTCGCGGACAGGGGGCTTACGAGCAGTACTTC
size: -; J: TRBJ1-3; V: TRBV11-2; D: TRBD1; CDR3: CASSPRQGAGNTIYF; DNA: TGTGCCAGCAGCCCGAGACAGGGGGCGGGAAACACCATATATTTT
size: -; J: TRBJ2-1; V: TRBV10-3; D: -; CDR3: CATAHREAYNEQFF; DNA: TGTGCCACCGCCCACAGGGAGGCCTACAATGAGCAGTTCTTC
size: -; J: TRBJ2-7; V: TRBV6-6; D: TRBD1; CDR3: CASKAGTGVYEQYF; DNA: TGTGCCAGCAAAGCCGGGACAGGGGTCTACGAGCAGTACTTC
size: few; J: TRBJ1-5; V: TRBV7-9; D: -; CDR3: CASSLGGQPQHF; DNA: TGTGCCAGCAGCTTAGGGGGTCAGCCCCAGCATTTT
size: few; J: TRBJ2-1; V: TRBV10-2; D: TRBD2; CDR3: CASRDSGGVYNEQFF; DNA: TGCGCCAGCAGGGATAGCGGGGGGGTTTACAATGAGCAGTTCTTC
size: -; J: TRBJ1-5; V: TRBV19; D: -; CDR3: CASSIDGEIQPQHF; DNA: TGTGCCAGTAGTATAGACGGAGAGATCCAGCCCCAGCATTTT
size: -; J: TRBJ2-5; V: TRBV5-6; D: TRBD1; CDR3: CASSAGQAITPSAQETQYF; DNA: TGTGCCAGCAGCGCGGGACAGGCGATAACTCCAAGCGCCCAAGAGACCCAGTACTTC
size: -; J: TRBJ1-1; V: TRBV27; D: -; CDR3: CASSLSSGVGAFF; DNA: TGTGCCAGCAGTTTATCGTCGGGCGTAGGAGCTTTCTTT